A selection of T cell receptor beta chains follows, all from one sample in a study of identical twins. TCRdb itself ran the 5' RACE reads through MiXCR, one entry per CDR3 protein. The data hold fewer than 550,000 distinct CDR3 sequences, with around 15% observed a single time. A further study also used this sample, focusing on yellow fever vaccine responses in identical twins.

Sequenced sample: CD4+ T cells sorted from blood. The receptors originated from a woman between 18 and 29 years old in good health. Each CDR3 is given with its conserved first and last residue. A D gene is named only where the DNA matches it firmly. The size of a clone is reported for some rows only, either as once, few or many, or as a class for expanded clones.

abundance	d_gene	v_gene	j_gene	CDR3nt	CDR3aa
few	TRBD2	TRBV6-2/TRBV6-3	TRBJ2-7	TGTGCCAGCAGAGACGGGACTATCCACGAGCAGTACTTC	CASRDGTIHEQYF
few	.	TRBV20-1	TRBJ2-5	TGCAGTGCTAGTCGGGGGGCTGTGGAGACCCAGTACTTC	CSASRGAVETQYF
.	.	TRBV7-9	TRBJ2-6	TGTGCCGGGGCTCTCTCTGGGGCCAACGTCCTGACTTTC	CAGALSGANVLTF
.	.	TRBV7-2	TRBJ2-3	TGTGCCAGCAGCTTACGGACCGGAAACCTTCAGACGCAGTATTTT	CASSLRTGNLQTQYF
.	.	TRBV5-1	TRBJ2-2	TGCGCCAGCAGCCCGGGACCCGGGCGCGCCGGGGAGCTGTTTTTT	CASSPGPGRAGELFF
.	.	TRBV5-4	TRBJ1-1	TGTGCCAGCAGCTTGGAGCCTGGACGCCTCTGGGTAGCTTTCTTT	CASSLEPGRLWVAFF
.	.	TRBV3-1	TRBJ1-5	TGTGCCAGCAGCCAAGGGGGAGATCAGCCCCAGCATTTT	CASSQGGDQPQHF
few	TRBD2	TRBV7-3	TRBJ2-2	TGTGCCAGCAGCTACGGGACTAGCGGGAACACCGGGGAGCTGTTTTTT	CASSYGTSGNTGELFF
many	TRBD1	TRBV3-1	TRBJ2-7	TGTGCCAGCAGCCGGGACAGGGTGCCCTACGAGCAGTACTTC	CASSRDRVPYEQYF
few	TRBD2	TRBV29-1	TRBJ2-3	TGCAGTGCCGCGGTAGCGGGGGGGTGGACAGATACGCAGTATTTT	CSAAVAGGWTDTQYF
.	.	TRBV2	TRBJ2-2	TGTGCCAGCTCCGTGCTTGGGCTTAACGCCGGGGAGCTGTTTTTT	CASSVLGLNAGELFF
.	.	TRBV7-2	TRBJ2-7	TGTGCCAGCAGCTTAGGCAGCAGCACCTACGAGCAGTACTTC	CASSLGSSTYEQYF
.	.	TRBV7-2	TRBJ2-3	TGTGCCAGCAGCTTAATCGTGGGAGGATCAGATACGCAGTATTTT	CASSLIVGGSDTQYF
few	.	TRBV10-2	TRBJ2-5	TGCGCCAGCAGTGAGCCATCGATGGTAGAGAGGGGAGAGACCCAGTACTTC	CASSEPSMVERGETQYF
.	.	TRBV20-1	TRBJ2-3	TGCAGTGCTAGGCTGGTCCTGGATACGCAGTATTTT	CSARLVLDTQYF
.	.	TRBV2	TRBJ2-1	TGTGCCAGCAGACCGTCCGGGAACGGAGTCTACAATGAGCAGTTCTTC	CASRPSGNGVYNEQFF
.	TRBD2	TRBV5-1	TRBJ2-4	TGCGCCAGCAGCCGAACCGGGACTAGCGGGTTCTTAGCCAAAAACATTCAGTACTTC	CASSRTGTSGFLAKNIQYF
few	.	TRBV4-3	TRBJ2-1	TGCGCCAGCAGCCAAGAATTCGGCTCCTACAATGAGCAGTTCTTC	CASSQEFGSYNEQFF
.	TRBD1	TRBV7-2	TRBJ1-5	TGTGCCAGCAGCGAAGGACAGGGGAGATTCGATCAGCCCCAGCATTTT	CASSEGQGRFDQPQHF
.	.	TRBV5-1	TRBJ2-3	TGCTCCAGCAGCTTGTTGGGGGATACGCAGTATTTT	CSSSLLGDTQYF
few	.	TRBV29-1	TRBJ2-7	TGCAGCGTTGTGGGGTTGAAGAACTACGAGCAGTACTTC	CSVVGLKNYEQYF
.	.	TRBV12-3/TRBV12-4	TRBJ2-2	TGTGCCAGCAGTTTAAACGGGGCGGGGATGGTCGGGGAGCTGTTTTTT	CASSLNGAGMVGELFF
few	.	TRBV10-2	TRBJ2-6	TGCGCCAGCAGTTCGATAGGGAACTCTGGGGCCAACGTCCTGACTTTC	CASSSIGNSGANVLTF
few	TRBD1	TRBV5-6	TRBJ1-1	TGTGCCAGCAGCCTAGACAGGGGCAACGTGAACACTGAAGCTTTCTTT	CASSLDRGNVNTEAFF
.	TRBD1	TRBV11-2	TRBJ1-1	TGTGCCAGCAGTTGGACCACAGGGGGGACTGAAGCTTTCTTT	CASSWTTGGTEAFF
.	.	TRBV7-2	TRBJ1-6	TGTGCCAGCAGCTTAGATGAGGGCGCCACCCTCCACTTT	CASSLDEGATLHF
.	TRBD2	TRBV25-1	TRBJ2-4	TGTGCCAGCAGCCCGAGTAGCGGGGAAAAAAACATTCAGTACTTC	CASSPSSGEKNIQYF
.	TRBD1	TRBV12-3/TRBV12-4	TRBJ2-1	TGTGCCATCAGAGAGACAGGGAGTAGGAATGAGCAGTTCTTC	CAIRETGSRNEQFF
.	.	TRBV28	TRBJ2-5	TGTGCCAGCAGTTTTCCGGACAGAAGGGAGGAGACCCAGTACTTC	CASSFPDRREETQYF
many	.	TRBV7-9	TRBJ2-7	TGTGCCAGCAGCTTAGTCCCTGACAACTCCTACGAGCAGTACTTC	CASSLVPDNSYEQYF
few	.	TRBV29-1	TRBJ1-1	TGCAGCGTTGACCAAGGGAAGAACACTGAAGCTTTCTTT	CSVDQGKNTEAFF